This TCR beta chain emerged from a study of T cell responses to AZD1222 COVID-19 vaccine. Here immunoSEQ multiplex PCR was the method, and the copy in TCRdb shows in-frame clones only, minus some. The sample includes more than 100,000 clones, about nine tenths of them seen just once. The clonotype was recovered from an adult in good health. Here the sequenced sample was peripheral blood, taken on day 0 of AZD1222 vaccination.

The CDR3 protein is CASSPLASTDTQYF. CDR3 bases: TGTGCCAGCAGCCCCCTAGCGAGCACAGATACGCAGTATTTT. The chain combines TRBV11-3 with TRBJ2-3, with TRBD2 as a possible D gene (6 bases). V lost 5 bases and J 0 bases, leaving 9 bases between the germline ends. Germline V gene lookup returns CDR1 SGHNT and CDR2 YENEEA. The CDR3 totals 14 residues.